This TCR beta chain was sequenced during a study of cytotoxic CD8 clonotypes in ibrutinib-treated CLL. Looking at the study overall: Samples showed on average approximately 270,000 productive templates and about 100,000 productive rearrangements.

The V and J ends lost 3 bases and 1 base, in that order; junction bases with no gene match: 10. CDR3 length equals 20 residues. Germline CDR1 reads SGDLS; CDR2 reads YYNGEE. Study-wide findings and caveats: Clonality grew at ibrutinib response; at progression, it decreased back toward baseline.

Concerning this clone itself: The antigen is unknown.

Clones were sequenced by immunoSEQ multiplex PCR, and TCRdb holds only the in-frame ones, with some missing. The sample shows some 200,000 clones, roughly 77% of them seen only once. The source is a human donor with chronic lymphocytic leukemia. Material: PBMCs, obtained after 12 months of ibrutinib treatment. The rearrangement uses TRBV9 and TRBJ2-2; 15 nucleotides agree with TRBD2. DNA for the CDR3: TGTGCCAGCAGCGCCAGGGGGACTAGCGGGGGGACCCTGAACACCGGGGAGCTGTTTTTT. It translates to CASSARGTSGGTLNTGELFF.